The 17 T cell receptor beta chains in this list originate from one sample, sequenced in a study of T cells in Graves' hyperthyroidism and ophthalmopathy. Amplification yielded TCR beta CDR3 regions, with RNA transcripts as the source. The HTBI set primed first-round TCR CDR3 RT-PCR. MiXCR was run by TCRdb on the multiplex PCR reads, yielding one entry per CDR3 protein. The data contain a few hundred thousand distinct CDR3 sequences, approximately 14% of them singletons. Sequenced: blood. These receptors were taken from a woman between 18 and 30 years old with Graves' hyperthyroidism.

This clonotype was seen many times. This chain joins TRBV5-1 and TRBJ1-1; 7 bases agree with TRBD1. V gave up 4 bases and J gave up 3 bases; unmatched junction bases: 6. From germline, CDR1 is SGHRS and CDR2 YFSETQ. The CDR3 spans 14 residues. The CDR3 reads CASSVNTGDTEAFF. As DNA, the CDR3 is TGCGCCAGCAGCGTTAACACAGGGGACACTGAAGCTTTCTTT.

This clonotype was detected ten times or more. CDR3 loop: CASSEVVTGGTEAFF. DNA for the CDR3: TGTGCCAGCAGTGAGGTCGTCACTGGAGGCACTGAAGCTTTCTTT. The chain has TRBV2 and TRBJ1-1; D gene ambiguous. V lost 3 bases and J lost 4, with 15 bases in between. This CDR3 has 15 amino acids. CDR1 and CDR2 from the germline V gene are SNHLY and FYNNEI.

This clonotype was picked up many times. This chain joins TRBV20-1 and TRBJ2-7; the match to TRBD2 covers 9 bases. The CDR3 loop spans 15 amino acids. V shed 5 bases and J 6 bases; nucleotides not matched to a gene: 14. Germline CDR1 is DFQATT and CDR2 is SNEGSKA (reference sequence). CDR3 loop: CSAESPRGRGSEQYF. CDR3 DNA sequence: TGCAGTGCTGAATCCCCACGCGGGAGGGGCTCCGAGCAGTACTTC.

In this sample, this clonotype turned up many times. The gene calls are TRBV6-1 and TRBJ1-1; 10 bases match TRBD1. Germline CDR1 reads MNHNS; CDR2 reads SASEGT. V trimming: 8 bases; J trimming: 5 bases; junction bases outside the gene matches: 5. There are 13 residues in the CDR3. This chain's CDR3 is CASRTGGWTEAFF. The CDR3 nucleotides are TGTGCCAGCCGGACAGGGGGTTGGACTGAAGCTTTCTTT.

DNA of the CDR3: TGCGCCAGCAGCTTGCCCCAGGGGCTTGAGCAGTTCTTC. Protein product: CASSLPQGLEQFF. The chain is built from TRBV5-1 and TRBJ2-1, with D perhaps TRBD1 (6 bases). The CDR3 is 13 residues long. Trimming took off 1 base at V and 9 bases at J, with 11 bases between the two ends. CDR1 is SGHRS, CDR2 YFSETQ, per germline.

Ten or more counts support this clonotype. CDR3 sequence: CASSPTSGRLNEQFF. The CDR3 nucleotides are TGTGCCAGCAGCCCAACTAGCGGGAGGCTCAATGAGCAGTTCTTC. This sequence joins TRBV7-7 and TRBJ2-1; TRBD2 matches at 12 bases. Unmatched junction bases numbered 5, after V lost 5 bases and J lost 6 bases. The germline V gene has CDR1 SSHAT and CDR2 FNYEAQ (reference sequence). This CDR3 is 15 amino acids long. Full variable domain (outside the CDR3, taken from reference TRBV7-7 and TRBJ2-1): GAGVSQSPRYKVTKRGQDVTLRCDPISSHATLYWYQQALGQGPEFLTYFNYEAQPDKSGLPSDRFSAERPEGSISTLTIQRTEQRDSAMYRCASSPTSGRLNEQFFGPGTRLTVL.

This clonotype was found many times. This sequence joins TRBV5-6 and TRBJ2-7; 7 bases agree with TRBD2. V was clipped by 3 bases and J by 3 bases; unmatched bases: 6. Germline V gene sequence: CDR1 SGHDT, CDR2 YYEEEE. The CDR3 runs to 14 residues. In DNA form, the CDR3 reads TGTGCCAGCAGCTCTCCTAGCGGCTTCTACGAGCAGTACTTC. Translated, it gives CASSSPSGFYEQYF.

This clonotype was detected ten times or more. The V and J genes are TRBV7-2 and TRBJ1-1, with a possible D match to TRBD1 (5 bases). Germline V gene data show CDR1 as SGHTA and CDR2 as FQGNSA. V lost 8 bases and J 7 bases, leaving 17 bases between the germline ends. There are 13 residues in the CDR3. The CDR3 sequence is CASGWAGDREAFF. The DNA of the CDR3 is TGTGCCAGCGGGTGGGCCGGGGACCGTGAAGCTTTCTTT.

The gene calls are TRBV6-1 and TRBJ2-1, with D perhaps assigned TRBD1 or TRBD2 (5 bases each). V was cut by 7 bases and J by 6 bases, with 19 bases left in between. Germline V gene data show CDR1 as MNHNS and CDR2 as SASEGT. The CDR3 is 15 residues long. For the CDR3, the DNA is TGTGCCAGCAAGACCCGGGGTAGGGGCTTCAATGAGCAGTTCTTC. Protein product: CASKTRGRGFNEQFF.

The table lists this clonotype with many counts. The J gene is TRBJ2-3, the V gene TRBV11-2, with 9 nucleotides matching TRBD2. CDR1 and CDR2 (germline): SGHAT, FQNNGV. This CDR3 comprises 16 residues. The J segment lost 1 base and the V segment lost 3 bases, leaving 5 bases of the junction unmatched. The DNA for the CDR3 is TGTGCCAGCAGCTTGACGGCGGGAGGGGGCACAGATACGCAGTATTTT. It translates to CASSLTAGGGTDTQYF.

The J gene is TRBJ2-5, the V gene TRBV5-1, with TRBD2 matching 7 bases. Germline V gene sequence: CDR1 SGHRS, CDR2 YFSETQ. The CDR3 has 14 amino acids. Trimming at V came to 4 bases and at J to 5 bases, leaving 8 bases not matched to a gene. The CDR3 bases are TGCGCCAGCAGCGGATGGGGGGGGTTGGAGACCCAGTACTTC. Its protein product is CASSGWGGLETQYF.

This clonotype was picked up many times. J is TRBJ2-1 and V is TRBV3-1, with a weak D call TRBD2 (6 bases). CDR1 and CDR2 from the germline V gene are LGHDT and YNNKEL (reference sequence). The V end lost 2 bases, the J end lost 9 bases, and 11 bases lay between the germline ends. This CDR3 is built from 13 residues. CDR3 amino acids: CASSQSRGSEQFF. The DNA of the CDR3 is TGTGCCAGCAGCCAATCTCGGGGGAGTGAGCAGTTCTTC.

This clonotype turned up a few times. The chain uses TRBV4-1 and TRBJ2-1; D remains ambiguous. The V gene's germline CDR1 is MGHRA and CDR2 YSYEKL. Between the trimmed V and J ends, which lost 0 bases and 9 bases, there was a span of 9 bases. The CDR3 spans 13 residues. The CDR3 DNA reads as TGCGCCAGCAGCCAAGATGTGTTAGGTGAGCAGTTCTTC. This sequence encodes CASSQDVLGEQFF.

This clonotype occurred many times. The chain couples TRBV5-1 to TRBJ1-2; D possibly corresponds to TRBD1 (5 bases). The CDR3 covers 16 residues. Trimming left V 0 bases short and J 2 bases short, with 14 bases between. Germline V CDR1 and CDR2: SGHRS, YFSETQ. CDR3 region: CASSLEGRGENYGYTF. CDR3 nucleotide sequence: TGCGCCAGCAGCTTGGAGGGACGTGGGGAAAACTATGGCTACACCTTC.

This clonotype was seen a few times. V usage is TRBV9 and J usage is TRBJ2-7, with TRBD2 matching over 11 bases. Germline V CDR1 and CDR2: SGDLS, YYNGEE. V shed 3 bases and J 6 bases; nucleotides not matched to a gene: 2. The length of the CDR3 is 13 residues. The CDR3, as DNA: TGTGCCAGCAGCGCCGGGACTAGCGGCGAGCAGTACGTC. It encodes CASSAGTSGEQYV.

This clonotype turned up a few times. The V call is TRBV19, the J call TRBJ1-2; 7 bases are shared with TRBD1. V trimming: 5 bases; J trimming: 0 bases; junction bases outside the gene matches: 6. This CDR3 contains 15 residues. The germline CDR1 and CDR2 sequences are LNHDA and SQIVND (reference sequence). The CDR3 DNA sequence: TGTGCCAGTAGTTCCGGGACAGAAACTAACTATGGCTACACCTTC. It translates to CASSSGTETNYGYTF.

V gene TRBV5-1 combines with J gene TRBJ2-5; 7 bases fit TRBD2. The V gene's germline CDR1 is SGHRS and CDR2 YFSETQ. The junction had 7 bases not matched to a gene; V was cut back by 4 bases and J by 1 base. The CDR3 covers 15 residues. The CDR3 reads CASSPGAGFQETQYF. Here the CDR3 DNA reads TGCGCCAGCAGCCCGGGAGCGGGATTCCAAGAGACCCAGTACTTC.